The source of this T cell receptor (beta chain) is a study of T cells in Graves' hyperthyroidism and ophthalmopathy. Across the study: Sampling of peripheral blood happened at initial diagnosis, prior to any treatment.

General observations from the study: Ophthalmopathy was identified by the model a median approximately 6.9 months ahead of onset.

Trimming pared 5 bases from V and 4 bases from J, leaving 12 bases between. This CDR3 is built from 14 residues. The CDR3 regions of TCR beta were amplified from RNA transcripts. TCR CDR3 regions were first amplified by RT-PCR with HTBI primers. Each CDR3 protein is one row after TCRdb ran MiXCR on the multiplex PCR reads. The sample has fewer than 650,000 distinct CDR3 sequences; about 15% are singletons. Worth noting for this clonotype: The antigen is not known.

Sequencing was carried out using blood. This chain joins TRBV12-3 or TRBV12-4 and TRBJ1-3, with D unclear. This TCR derives from a woman aged 40 to 55 with Graves' ophthalmopathy. CDR3 DNA sequence: TGTGCCAGCAGTGACCGGGGAGGCGGAAACACCATATATTTT. It encodes CASSDRGGGNTIYF.